This T cell receptor beta chain emerged from a study of glioma-infiltrating T cells. Amplification of TCR alpha and beta CDR3 regions from RNA used iRepertoire nested multiplex PCR. Using its own MiXCR run on the multiplex PCR reads, TCRdb lists one record per CDR3 protein. The sample lists approximately 140,000 distinct CDR3 sequences, 24% occurring once. Trimming left V 1 base short and J 3 bases short, with 11 bases between. The CDR3 has 15 amino acids. This chain connects TRBV12-3 or TRBV12-4 to TRBJ2-3; D is unresolved. This sequence was found in a human donor with low-grade glioma or glioblastoma, undergoing nonglioma brain surgery, or in good health (not recorded which). Sequencing input: glioma tissue, nonneoplastic brain tissue, or PBMCs (not recorded which). The CDR3 is CASSLGPRLTDTQYF. CDR3 nucleotide sequence: TGTGCCAGCAGTTTAGGGCCCAGGCTAACAGATACGCAGTATTTT.